These T cell receptor beta chains were read from a single sample in a study of blood T cell repertoires in COVID-19. The assay was immunoSEQ multiplex PCR, and TCRdb's table has in-frame clones only and misses some. The sample consists of about 300,000 clones, under 90% of them appearing once. Material for sequencing was PBMCs or T cells enriched from blood (not recorded which). Every receptor here comes from a woman aged 50 to 60 who had been exposed to COVID-19. CDR3s include the opening cysteine and the closing phenylalanine or tryptophan. Fields, in order: CDR3 DNA, CDR3 protein, J gene, V gene, D gene, clone size. The D gene is left open where the match is weak. Rows give clone size only sometimes, using once, few, many, or a class for an expanded clone.

CDR3nt: TGTGCCACCAGCAGAGATACAGATTATAATTCACCCCTCCACTTT
CDR3aa: CATSRDTDYNSPLHF
j_gene: TRBJ1-6
v_gene: TRBV15
d_gene: -
abundance: once

CDR3nt: TGTGCCAGCCAGAAAGGGACTGTGGACTATGGCTACACCTTC
CDR3aa: CASQKGTVDYGYTF
j_gene: TRBJ1-2
v_gene: TRBV7-8
d_gene: -
abundance: -

CDR3nt: TGTGCCAGCTCACCAAACACCGGGACAGCTGATAATTCACCCCTCCACTTT
CDR3aa: CASSPNTGTADNSPLHF
j_gene: TRBJ1-6
v_gene: TRBV18
d_gene: TRBD1
abundance: -

CDR3nt: TGTGCCAGCAGCCCTAAGCCAGGGCAGGTTTCACCCCTCCACTTT
CDR3aa: CASSPKPGQVSPLHF
j_gene: TRBJ1-6
v_gene: TRBV9
d_gene: -
abundance: -

CDR3nt: TGTGCCAGCAGCTTAGGGACAGCATACAATGAGCAGTTCTTC
CDR3aa: CASSLGTAYNEQFF
j_gene: TRBJ2-1
v_gene: TRBV7-2
d_gene: -
abundance: -

CDR3nt: TGTGCCAGCAAGACAGGGGGCGCGAATGGGGCCAACGTCCTGACTTTC
CDR3aa: CASKTGGANGANVLTF
j_gene: TRBJ2-6
v_gene: TRBV27
d_gene: TRBD1
abundance: -

CDR3nt: TGTGCCAGCAGCGAGGGGCCCGGTAGCTCCTACGAGCAGTACTTC
CDR3aa: CASSEGPGSSYEQYF
j_gene: TRBJ2-7
v_gene: TRBV9
d_gene: -
abundance: -

CDR3nt: TGTGCCAGCGGCCCCCAAGAGACCCAGTACTTC
CDR3aa: CASGPQETQYF
j_gene: TRBJ2-5
v_gene: TRBV11-2
d_gene: -
abundance: once

CDR3nt: TGCGCCAGCAGCCAAGAGCCAGGCCTGAATCAGCCCCAGCATTTT
CDR3aa: CASSQEPGLNQPQHF
j_gene: TRBJ1-5
v_gene: TRBV4-1
d_gene: -
abundance: -

CDR3nt: TGTGCCAACGTCAGGGATGTTCGACGCTACGAGCAGTACTTC
CDR3aa: CANVRDVRRYEQYF
j_gene: TRBJ2-7
v_gene: TRBV2
d_gene: -
abundance: -

CDR3nt: TGTGCCAGCAGCTTAGGGACTTGGACAGCCAACAACTATGGCTACACCTTC
CDR3aa: CASSLGTWTANNYGYTF
j_gene: TRBJ1-2
v_gene: TRBV7-8
d_gene: -
abundance: -

CDR3nt: TGTGCCAGCAGCGTCCAACCGGGACAGGGGACCTATGGCTACACCTTC
CDR3aa: CASSVQPGQGTYGYTF
j_gene: TRBJ1-2
v_gene: TRBV7-9
d_gene: TRBD1
abundance: -

CDR3nt: TGTGCCAGCAGCTTAGCGTCAGGGGCGCATGGCTACACCTTC
CDR3aa: CASSLASGAHGYTF
j_gene: TRBJ1-2
v_gene: TRBV7-9
d_gene: -
abundance: -

CDR3nt: TGCGCCAGCAGCCAACCCGGGACAGGGGAAGAAAAACTGTTTTTT
CDR3aa: CASSQPGTGEEKLFF
j_gene: TRBJ1-4
v_gene: TRBV4-1
d_gene: TRBD1
abundance: -

CDR3nt: TGTGCCAGCAGCTTAGGTGGGACAACGCTCATAACCTACGAGCAGTACTTC
CDR3aa: CASSLGGTTLITYEQYF
j_gene: TRBJ2-7
v_gene: TRBV7-9
d_gene: -
abundance: -

CDR3nt: TGTGCCAGCAGCTCAGGGACAGATACGCAGTATTTT
CDR3aa: CASSSGTDTQYF
j_gene: TRBJ2-3
v_gene: TRBV11-2
d_gene: -
abundance: -

CDR3nt: TGTGCAAGTCGCCCCATACCCCGCCCGCGGGATGAGCAGTTCTTC
CDR3aa: CASRPIPRPRDEQFF
j_gene: TRBJ2-1
v_gene: TRBV12-2
d_gene: -
abundance: -

CDR3nt: TGTGCCAGCAGCGAGTTTGGGACAGCGAACACCGGGGAGCTGTTTTTT
CDR3aa: CASSEFGTANTGELFF
j_gene: TRBJ2-2
v_gene: TRBV9
d_gene: TRBD1
abundance: -

CDR3nt: TGTGCCAGCAGTCAAAACACACCCGCGGGACAGGGGGCTCGTGCCGGGGAGCTGTTTTTT
CDR3aa: CASSQNTPAGQGARAGELFF
j_gene: TRBJ2-2
v_gene: TRBV6-6
d_gene: TRBD1
abundance: -

CDR3nt: TGTGCCAGCAGTGAAGCAGGGACTAGCGGCGGCAATGAGCAGTTCTTC
CDR3aa: CASSEAGTSGGNEQFF
j_gene: TRBJ2-1
v_gene: TRBV6-1
d_gene: TRBD2
abundance: few

CDR3nt: TGTGCCAGCTCACCACCCTCCAGGGTAAATCAGCCCCAGCATTTT
CDR3aa: CASSPPSRVNQPQHF
j_gene: TRBJ1-5
v_gene: TRBV18
d_gene: -
abundance: -

CDR3nt: TGTGCCACCAGTGATTGGAGCGGGGGGCTGACTAGCACAGATACGCAGTATTTT
CDR3aa: CATSDWSGGLTSTDTQYF
j_gene: TRBJ2-3
v_gene: TRBV24-1
d_gene: TRBD2
abundance: -

CDR3nt: TGTGCCAGCAGCCGCAGGGGGAGCTACGAGCAGTACTTC
CDR3aa: CASSRRGSYEQYF
j_gene: TRBJ2-7
v_gene: TRBV3-1/TRBV3-2
d_gene: TRBD1
abundance: few

CDR3nt: TGTGCCAGCGGGGACAGGCTAACAGATACGCAGTATTTT
CDR3aa: CASGDRLTDTQYF
j_gene: TRBJ2-3
v_gene: TRBV18
d_gene: TRBD1
abundance: -

CDR3nt: TGTGCCAGCACCCAGTCCGGGACAGGGATCCAAGAGACCCAGTACTTC
CDR3aa: CASTQSGTGIQETQYF
j_gene: TRBJ2-5
v_gene: TRBV3-1/TRBV3-2
d_gene: TRBD1
abundance: -

CDR3nt: TGTGCCAGCCTAACTCGGGGGGGCGGCTACACCTTC
CDR3aa: CASLTRGGGYTF
j_gene: TRBJ1-2
v_gene: TRBV2
d_gene: -
abundance: -

CDR3nt: TGTGCCAGCAGTGACGGTGAAGAGACCCAGTACTTC
CDR3aa: CASSDGEETQYF
j_gene: TRBJ2-5
v_gene: TRBV2
d_gene: -
abundance: -

CDR3nt: TGTGCCAGCAGTGAGAGAGCGACAGGGGATGAAGCTTTCTTT
CDR3aa: CASSERATGDEAFF
j_gene: TRBJ1-1
v_gene: TRBV2
d_gene: TRBD1
abundance: -

CDR3nt: TGTGCCAGCAACGGACAGGCGGGCATAATAGCCAAAAACATTCAGTACTTC
CDR3aa: CASNGQAGIIAKNIQYF
j_gene: TRBJ2-4
v_gene: TRBV21-1
d_gene: -
abundance: -